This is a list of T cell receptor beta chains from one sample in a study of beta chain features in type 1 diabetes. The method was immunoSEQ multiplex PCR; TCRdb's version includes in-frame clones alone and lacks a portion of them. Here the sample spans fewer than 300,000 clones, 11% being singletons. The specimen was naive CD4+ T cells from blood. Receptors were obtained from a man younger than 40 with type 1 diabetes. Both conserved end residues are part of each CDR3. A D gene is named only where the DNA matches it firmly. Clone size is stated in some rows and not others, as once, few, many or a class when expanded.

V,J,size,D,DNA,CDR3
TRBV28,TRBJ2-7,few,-,TGTGCCAGCAGTTTATCCAGGGATTGGGGTGAGCAGTACTTC,CASSLSRDWGEQYF
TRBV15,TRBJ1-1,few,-,TGTGCCACCAGCAATGGGGGGGAGGGTAGATTGCGCACTGAAGCTTTCTTT,CATSNGGEGRLRTEAFF
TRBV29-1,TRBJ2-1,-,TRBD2,TGCAGCGTTCTATCTAGCGGGGGGGCCTACAATGAGCAGTTCTTC,CSVLSSGGAYNEQFF
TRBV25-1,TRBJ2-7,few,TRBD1,TGTGCCAGCAGTGCAGACAGGGGTCCCGGGGAGCAGTACTTC,CASSADRGPGEQYF
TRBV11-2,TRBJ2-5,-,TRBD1,TGTGCCAGCAGCACACACCGGGACAGGGGAAAAATTAGGTTGACCCAGTACTTC,CASSTHRDRGKIRLTQYF
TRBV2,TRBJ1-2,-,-,TGTGCCAGCAGTGAATCGAACTATGGCTACACCTTC,CASSESNYGYTF
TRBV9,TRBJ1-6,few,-,TGTGCCAGCAGCGTAGGGCAGGGGAGTTCACCCCTCCACTTT,CASSVGQGSSPLHF
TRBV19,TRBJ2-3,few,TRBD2,TGTGCCAGTAGAAGACTAGCGGGATCAGATACGCAGTATTTT,CASRRLAGSDTQYF
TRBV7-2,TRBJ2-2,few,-,TGTGCCAGCAACCAGGGAAGATTGACCGGGGAGCTGTTTTTT,CASNQGRLTGELFF
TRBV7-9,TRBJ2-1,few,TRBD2,TGTGCCAGCAGCCCAATCAGCGGGACGTCCTACAATGAGCAGTTCTTC,CASSPISGTSYNEQFF
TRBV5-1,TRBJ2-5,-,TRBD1,TGCGCCAGCAGCTCTACAGGGGGCCGGGAGACCCAGTACTTC,CASSSTGGRETQYF
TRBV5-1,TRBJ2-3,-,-,TGCGCCAGCAGCTTGGAAGTAGCCTCTAGCACAGATACGCAGTATTTT,CASSLEVASSTDTQYF
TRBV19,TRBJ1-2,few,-,TGTGCCAGTAGTTGGACAGAAGATAACTATGGCTACACCTTC,CASSWTEDNYGYTF
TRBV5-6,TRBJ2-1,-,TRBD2,TGTGCCAGCAGCCCTGTACTAGCGGCTATGAATGAGCAGTTCTTC,CASSPVLAAMNEQFF
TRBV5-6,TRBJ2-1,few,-,TGTGCCAGCAGCCCCACCGGTTTCGTGAGCTACAATGAGCAGTTCTTC,CASSPTGFVSYNEQFF
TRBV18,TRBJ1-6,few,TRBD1,TGTGCCAGCTCGCCGGGACAGGGGTATAATTCACCCCTCCACTTT,CASSPGQGYNSPLHF
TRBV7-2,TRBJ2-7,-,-,TGTGCCAGCAGCAGGGGCTCCGAGCAGTACTTC,CASSRGSEQYF
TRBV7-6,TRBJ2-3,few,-,TGTGCCAGCAGCCCGGGGACAAGGGGCCGGACAGATACGCAGTATTTT,CASSPGTRGRTDTQYF
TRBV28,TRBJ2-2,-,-,TGTGCCAGCACCCTTGCCGGGGAGCTGTTTTTT,CASTLAGELFF
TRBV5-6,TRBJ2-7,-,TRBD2,TGTGCCAGCAGCCCGGGGGAGGGCTACGAGCAGTACTTC,CASSPGEGYEQYF
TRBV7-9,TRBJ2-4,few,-,TGTGCCAGCAGCTTAGGGGCGGGCGCAAGGGACTTC,CASSLGAGARDF
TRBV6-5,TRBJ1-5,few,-,TGTGCCAGCAGTCGGGGGGACAATCAGCCCCAGCATTTT,CASSRGDNQPQHF
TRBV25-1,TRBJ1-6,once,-,TGTGCCAGCAGCCCCTCCAGGGGTCGTTCACCCCTCCACTTT,CASSPSRGRSPLHF
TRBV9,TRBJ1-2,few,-,TGTGCCAGCAGTCCGACCGGGACAAACTATGGCTACACCTTC,CASSPTGTNYGYTF
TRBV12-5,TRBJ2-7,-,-,TGTGCTAGTGGTTTGGCGACATGGGGCCCACGGTACTTC,CASGLATWGPRYF
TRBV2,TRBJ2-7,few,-,TGTGCCTACGACAGGCTAAGCTCCTACGAGCAGTACTTC,CAYDRLSSYEQYF
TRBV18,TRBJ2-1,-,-,TGTGCCAGCACTCAGGTGGGTAGCGGCATCAATGAGCAGTTCTTC,CASTQVGSGINEQFF
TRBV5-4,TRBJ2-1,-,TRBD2,TGTGCCAGCAGCTTGGCTCTAGCGGGGGCATCCCTCCAGTTCTTC,CASSLALAGASLQFF
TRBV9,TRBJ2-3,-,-,TGTGCCAGCAGCCCGACACCGCGATACACAGATACGCAGTATTTT,CASSPTPRYTDTQYF
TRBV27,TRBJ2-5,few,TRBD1,TGTGCCAGCAGTTCAGGGACAGTTCAAGAGACCCAGTACTTC,CASSSGTVQETQYF
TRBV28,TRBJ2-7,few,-,TGTGCCAGCAGAGGGGGACAACTCTACGAGCAGTACTTC,CASRGGQLYEQYF
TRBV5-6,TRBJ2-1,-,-,TGTGCCAGCAGCTTGATATTAAATGAGCAGTTCTTC,CASSLILNEQFF
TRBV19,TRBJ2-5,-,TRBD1,TGTGCCAGTAGTATTGGGCCGGGACAGGGCGTCGAGACCCAGTACTTC,CASSIGPGQGVETQYF
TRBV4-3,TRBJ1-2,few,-,TGCGCCAGCAGCCCTGGGCAGGGTCATAGGTTCGGCTACACCTTC,CASSPGQGHRFGYTF
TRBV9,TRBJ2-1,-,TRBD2,TGTGCCAGCAGCCCTACTCCTAGCGGGGGGGCGGGTAATGAGCAGTTCTTC,CASSPTPSGGAGNEQFF
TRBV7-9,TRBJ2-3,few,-,TGTGCCAGCAGCCGCGGGTTTACGACAGATACGCAGTATTTT,CASSRGFTTDTQYF
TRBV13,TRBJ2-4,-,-,TGTGCCAGCAGCTTAGAGGAGGGTTCAAACATTCAGTACTTC,CASSLEEGSNIQYF
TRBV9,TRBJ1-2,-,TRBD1,TGTGCCAGCAGCGTAGAAGGGACAGGGCATGGCTACACCTTC,CASSVEGTGHGYTF
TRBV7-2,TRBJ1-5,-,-,TGTGCCAGCAGCCGCGGGCAATATCAGCCCCAGCATTTT,CASSRGQYQPQHF
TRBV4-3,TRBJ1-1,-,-,TGCGCCAGCAGCCAAGAAGAGGGGGGGTACACTGAAGCTTTCTTT,CASSQEEGGYTEAFF
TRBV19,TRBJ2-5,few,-,TGTGCCAGTAGTATCGCGACGGGCCAAGAGACCCAGTACTTC,CASSIATGQETQYF
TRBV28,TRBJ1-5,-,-,TGTGCCAGCAGGGACAGTAGCAATCAGCCCCAGCATTTT,CASRDSSNQPQHF
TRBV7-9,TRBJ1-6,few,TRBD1,TGTGCCAGCAGCTTAGGACAGGGTACCGATTCACCCCTCCACTTT,CASSLGQGTDSPLHF
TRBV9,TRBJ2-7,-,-,TGTGCCAGCAGCGTAGGGCAGGTGAACGAGCAGTACTTC,CASSVGQVNEQYF
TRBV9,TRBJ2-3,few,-,TGTGCCAGCACTCGGACTCCCTCTGACACAGATACGCAGTATTTT,CASTRTPSDTDTQYF
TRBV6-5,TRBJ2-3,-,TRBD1,TGTGCCAGCAGACACGGACAGGGCACAGATACGCAGTATTTT,CASRHGQGTDTQYF
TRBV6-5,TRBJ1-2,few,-,TGTGCCAGCACAACAGTTTATTCTGGCTACACCTTC,CASTTVYSGYTF
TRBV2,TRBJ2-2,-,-,TGTGCCAGCAGTGAGAGGATCACCGGGGAGCTGTTTTTT,CASSERITGELFF
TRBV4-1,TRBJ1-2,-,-,TGCGCCAGCAGCCAAGTGCGACAGGTCTATGGCTACACCTTC,CASSQVRQVYGYTF